The 15 T cell receptor beta chains in this list originate from one sample, sequenced in a study of cytomegalovirus exposure and HLA in healthy donors. PCR employed 60 Vbeta and 13 Jbeta primers. Clones were sequenced by immunoSEQ multiplex PCR, and TCRdb holds only the in-frame ones, with some missing. This sample's table has about 200,000 clones. The sequenced sample was PBMCs. These receptors all stem from a boy aged 5-17 years in good health and CMV-seronegative.

The genes are TRBV5-1 and TRBJ1-4, with D possibly being TRBD1 (5 bases). V was shortened by 4 bases and J by 4 bases, with 14 bases between the two germline ends. CDR3 length equals 15 residues. In germline, CDR1 is SGHRS, CDR2 YFSETQ. CDR3 amino acids: CASSAGRLGNEKLFF. The CDR3, as DNA: TGCGCCAGCAGCGCGGGGCGCTTGGGTAATGAAAAACTGTTTTTT.

The chain is built from TRBV7-9 and TRBJ1-3, with D uncertain. CDR3 size: 13 residues. Germline V gene data show CDR1 as SEHNR and CDR2 as FQNEAQ (reference sequence). The germline V and J ends were trimmed by 1 base and 2 bases, with 3 bases remaining between them. CDR3 nucleotides: TGTGCCAGCAGCTTAGACACTGGAAACACCATATATTTT. As protein: CASSLDTGNTIYF.

This sequence joins TRBV2 and TRBJ2-7; TRBD1 matches at 10 bases. V lost 6 bases to trimming and J lost 3 bases; unmatched junction nucleotides: 8. Germline CDR1 is SNHLY and CDR2 is FYNNEI. This CDR3 is 15 amino acids long. Written as DNA, the CDR3 is TGTGCCAGCAGACCGTCGGGACAGGGGCTCTACGAGCAGTACTTC. It is translated as CASRPSGQGLYEQYF.

The CDR3 nucleotides read TGTGCCAGCAGCCAAGAGGGAGGGTCTGCCCTTATGGAGACCCAGTACTTC. The encoded protein is CASSQEGGSALMETQYF. This chain uses TRBV14 with TRBJ2-5; 7 nucleotides line up with TRBD2. Trimming removed 0 bases from V and 5 bases from J; junction bases left unmatched: 12. The V gene's germline CDR1 is SGHDN and CDR2 FVKESK. The CDR3 sequence is 17 residues long.

The chain combines TRBV18 with TRBJ2-7, with a tentative D call TRBD2 (5 bases). The V and J ends lost 6 bases and 4 bases respectively, with 13 bases between them. The length of the CDR3 is 13 residues. Germline CDR1 and CDR2: KGHSH and LQKENI. CDR3 loop: CASSIWTGYEQYF. CDR3 nucleotides: TGTGCCAGCTCCATTTGGACTGGTTACGAGCAGTACTTC. Using reference TRBV18 and TRBJ2-7 for the parts outside the CDR3, the full variable domain is NAGVMQNPRHLVRRRGQEARLRCSPMKGHSHVYWYRQLPEEGLKFMVYLQKENIIDESGMPKERFSAEFPKEGPSILRIQQVVRGDSAAYFCASSIWTGYEQYFGPGTRLTVT.

The V gene is TRBV5-6, the J gene TRBJ2-5; 14 nucleotides align to TRBD2. Germline lookup yields CDR1 SGHDT and CDR2 YYEEEE. The V gene end was trimmed by 4 bases and the J gene end by 4 bases; junction bases not matched to a gene: 6. The CDR3 totals 16 residues. The CDR3 protein is CASSGRLAGGVETQYF. For the CDR3, the DNA is TGTGCCAGCAGCGGGCGACTAGCGGGGGGGGTAGAGACCCAGTACTTC.

The J gene is TRBJ2-7, the V gene TRBV27, with D perhaps matching TRBD1 (6 bases). V was pared by 3 bases and J by 1 base, with 16 bases between. Germline V gene sequence: CDR1 MNHEY, CDR2 SMNVEV (reference sequence). This CDR3 is built from 16 residues. In DNA form, the CDR3 reads TGTGCCAGCAGTTTTTCGATCTACACAGGGTCCTACGAGCAGTACTTC. It specifies CASSFSIYTGSYEQYF.

The genes are TRBV4-1 and TRBJ1-2, with 7 bases that match TRBD1. The CDR3 has 12 amino acids. V lost 6 bases to trimming and J lost 4 bases; unmatched junction nucleotides: 2. Germline CDR1 and CDR2: MGHRA and YSYEKL. The CDR3 sequence: CASSQGVYGYTF. The CDR3 nucleotides are TGCGCCAGCAGTCAGGGGGTCTATGGCTACACCTTC.

The chain is built from TRBV5-1 and TRBJ1-1; 9 bases are shared with TRBD1. Germline lookup yields CDR1 SGHRS and CDR2 YFSETQ. The CDR3 runs 14 residues. J lost 6 bases, V lost 7 bases, and 10 bases had no gene match. CDR3 DNA: TGCGCCAGCCGCAAACAGGGGGCCAACGCTGAAGCTTTCTTT. It encodes CASRKQGANAEAFF.

The rearrangement links TRBV18 to TRBJ1-1; tentatively, D is TRBD1 (5 bases). Germline values: CDR1 KGHSH, CDR2 LQKENI. Trimming removed 1 base at V and 0 bases at J, with 12 bases between. The length of the CDR3 is 16 residues. CDR3: CASSPLPTEMNTEAFF. The CDR3 DNA reads as TGTGCCAGCTCACCACTTCCGACAGAAATGAACACTGAAGCTTTCTTT. Variable domain in full (rest from reference TRBV18 and TRBJ1-1): NAGVMQNPRHLVRRRGQEARLRCSPMKGHSHVYWYRQLPEEGLKFMVYLQKENIIDESGMPKERFSAEFPKEGPSILRIQQVVRGDSAAYFCASSPLPTEMNTEAFFGQGTRLTVV.

The chain is built from TRBV7-9 and TRBJ1-4; D is uncertain. CDR1 and CDR2 (germline): SEHNR, FQNEAQ (reference sequence). V was clipped by 5 bases and J by 3 bases, with 10 bases between them. The CDR3 totals 14 residues. The CDR3 nucleotides read TGTGCCAGCAGCCTGCTCGGGGCTAATGAAAAACTGTTTTTT. Amino acid sequence: CASSLLGANEKLFF.

This chain joins TRBV7-9 and TRBJ1-1, with D unclear. Germline lookup yields CDR1 SEHNR and CDR2 FQNEAQ (reference sequence). This CDR3 has 14 residues. The V and J ends lost 2 bases and 1 base respectively, with 8 bases between them. CDR3 region: CASSLITENTEAFF. In DNA form, the CDR3 reads TGTGCCAGCAGCTTAATTACAGAGAACACTGAAGCTTTCTTT.

CDR3 nucleotides: TGTGCCAGCAGCTTAGCACGACAGGGCCCCTCTACGGGGGAGCTGTTTTTT. It codes for CASSLARQGPSTGELFF. This chain joins TRBV13 and TRBJ2-2, with 7 bases lining up with TRBD1. J lost 8 bases, V lost 1 base, and 13 bases had no gene match. Germline values: CDR1 PRHDT, CDR2 FYEKMQ (reference sequence). CDR3 length: 17 amino acids.

This rearrangement joins TRBV4-2 to TRBJ2-7, with 7 bases matching TRBD2. Trimming removed 2 bases from V and 4 bases from J; junction bases left unmatched: 8. The CDR3 has 15 amino acids. Germline assignment: CDR1 LGHNA and CDR2 YNFKEQ. In DNA, the CDR3 is TGTGCCAGCAGCCAAAGGGAGGGGCTTCGTTACGAGCAGTACTTC. It specifies CASSQREGLRYEQYF.

V is TRBV6-5 and J is TRBJ2-7, with a weak D call TRBD1 (6 bases). Germline-derived CDR1 and CDR2 are MNHEY and SVGAGI. CDR3 length: 14 amino acids. V lost 6 bases to trimming and J lost 5 bases, with 17 bases between them. The CDR3 DNA sequence: TGTGCCAGCAGCCGGATCGGGGACATGAACGAGCAGTACTTC. The encoded protein is CASSRIGDMNEQYF.